The clone carrying this TCR beta chain occurred a few times. The antigen is undetermined. The CDR3 sequence is 12 residues long. V lost 4 bases to trimming and J lost 6 bases, with 9 bases between them. Looked up from germline, CDR1 is SGHAT and CDR2 is FQNNGV. These data are taken from a study of regulatory T cells in long-lasting Graves disease. Whole-study findings and limits: Persistent disease preferred TRBV28, TRBJ1-2 and TRBJ2-5; new disease, TRBV20-1 and TRBJ2-1.

Time point noted: persistent/refractory GD, antithyroid drugs over 5 years with positive TRAb. Following extraction of RNA from PBMCs, that RNA was used to make the TCR library. Arm-PCR of CDR3 regions and iRepertoire HTBI primers were used to build TCR beta libraries. TCRdb used MiXCR to reprocess the multiplex PCR reads, holding one entry per CDR3 protein. The repertoire includes roughly 400,000 distinct CDR3 sequences, around 23% of them detected once, and around 15% sits in the top ten. This sequence joins TRBV11-2 and TRBJ1-1; D gene uncertain. This receptor was taken from a female donor with Graves disease. The sequencing here drew on peripheral blood mononuclear cells (PBMCs), taken when the disease was refractory, from a patient treated with antithyroid drugs. The CDR3 nucleotides are TGTGCCAGCAGCTCCGGGATTCCTGAAGCTTTCTTT. Its translation: CASSSGIPEAFF.